In its sample, the clone carrying this T cell receptor (beta chain) was seen many times. Its specificity is unknown. This sample is drawn from a study of T cells in Graves' hyperthyroidism and ophthalmopathy. General study results and limits: Ophthalmopathy cases were set apart from stable hyperthyroidism by a 13 V-J model. Most clonotypes expanded in the thyroid (above 0.001) were also present in blood.

The germline V and J ends were trimmed by 5 bases and 6 bases, with 14 bases remaining between them. The CDR3 is 14 amino acids. Looked up from germline, CDR1 is MDHEN and CDR2 is SYDVKM. The CDR3 regions of TCR beta were amplified from RNA transcripts. With the HTBI primer set, the TCR CDR3 went through a first round of RT-PCR. TCRdb re-derived calls from the multiplex PCR reads in MiXCR, one entry per CDR3 protein. The table has about 420,000 distinct CDR3 sequences, roughly an eighth seen once. The hyperthyroidism was newly diagnosed and had lasted under 2 months; the patients were aged 18 to 65. Reasons for excluding patients were uncontrolled infection, other autoimmune disease, pregnancy or lactation.

The sequencing input was blood. The V and J genes are TRBV28 and TRBJ2-1, with D unresolved. This receptor was taken from a woman between 18 and 30 years old with Graves' hyperthyroidism. The CDR3 DNA follows: TGTGCCAGCAGTACAGTGTTAGGGCGCAATGAGCAGTTCTTC. Amino acid sequence: CASSTVLGRNEQFF.